Shown below are 29 T cell receptor beta chains from a single sample sequenced in a study of blood T cell repertoires in COVID-19 (TCRdb year 2020). Library preparation was by the immunoSEQ multiplex PCR assay. Not all clones reach the TCRdb copy of this immuneACCESS table, which keeps in-frame sequences only. Checked studies attribute under half of the gap to unresolved V genes and leave the rest unexplained. The sample table contains about 60,000 clones; only one count was recorded for 60% to 85% of them. Under 25% of the sample comes from the top ten. Sequencing input: peripheral blood. These receptor sequences come from a man aged 25-45 years with COVID-19, enrolled during active disease.

This clone appeared a few times. The chain recombines TRBV2 with TRBJ1-5; possibly TRBD1 for D (5 bases). The germline CDR1 and CDR2 sequences are SNHLY and FYNNEI. The CDR3 has 13 residues. With 4 bases removed from V and 3 bases from J, the gap between germline ends came to 7 bases. This CDR3 is CASSGQINQPQHF. The CDR3 bases are TGTGCCAGCAGTGGACAGATCAATCAGCCCCAGCATTTT.

The gene calls are TRBV7-9 and TRBJ2-5; D possibly corresponds to TRBD2 (6 bases). V was pared by 2 bases and J by 5 bases, with 12 bases between. Germline V gene lookup returns CDR1 SEHNR and CDR2 FQNEAQ (reference sequence). CDR3 size: 14 residues. CDR3 sequence: CASSLQGLSETQYF. Here the CDR3 DNA reads TGTGCCAGCAGCTTACAAGGACTATCGGAGACCCAGTACTTC.

The chain carries TRBV7-8 and TRBJ2-1; D might be TRBD1 (7 bases). The CDR3 covers 16 residues. Between the trimmed V and J ends, which lost 3 bases and 10 bases, there was a span of 22 bases. From germline, CDR1 is SGHVS and CDR2 FQNEAQ. The chain's CDR3 is CASSFGGGSRDREQFF. CDR3 in DNA: TGTGCCAGCAGCTTCGGAGGGGGCTCAAGGGATCGGGAGCAGTTCTTC.

V usage is TRBV4-2 and J usage is TRBJ2-3, with D hard to call. V lost 1 base and J 2 bases, leaving 10 bases between the germline ends. Germline values: CDR1 LGHNA, CDR2 YNFKEQ. CDR3 length: 15 residues. In DNA form, the CDR3 reads TGTGCCAGCAGCCAAGGGGTGACAAACACAGATACGCAGTATTTT. Translating it yields CASSQGVTNTDTQYF.

The J gene is TRBJ2-2, the V gene TRBV9, with 11 bases lining up with TRBD2. This CDR3 has 17 amino acids. Germline V gene lookup returns CDR1 SGDLS and CDR2 YYNGEE. The ends lost 4 bases at V and 3 bases at J; junction bases unmatched: 8. The CDR3: CASSPGLAGGHTGELFF. CDR3 nucleotide sequence: TGTGCCAGCAGCCCCGGGTTAGCGGGGGGGCACACCGGGGAGCTGTTTTTT.

The gene calls are TRBV11-2 and TRBJ2-1; possibly TRBD1 for D (6 bases). The ends were cut back, 0 bases at V and 10 bases at J, with 7 bases in the middle. The CDR3 runs to 12 residues. Germline loops: CDR1 SGHAT, CDR2 FQNNGV. The DNA of the CDR3 is TGTGCCAGCAGCTTAGATCAGGGGGAGCAGTTCTTC. It encodes CASSLDQGEQFF. Full variable domain (missing parts from reference TRBV11-2 and TRBJ2-1): EAGVAQSPRYKIIEKRQSVAFWCNPISGHATLYWYQQILGQGPKLLIQFQNNGVVDDSQLPKDRFSAERLKGVDSTLKIQPAKLEDSAVYLCASSLDQGEQFFGPGTRLTVL.

The CDR3 DNA reads as TGTGCCAGCACGAAGGACAGCTTACAAGAGACCCAGTACTTC. Its translation: CASTKDSLQETQYF. This chain connects TRBV7-8 to TRBJ2-5, with D tentatively TRBD1 (6 bases). V lost 7 bases and J lost 2, with 14 bases in between. Germline assignment: CDR1 SGHVS and CDR2 FQNEAQ. The CDR3 sequence is 14 residues long.

The genes are TRBV30 and TRBJ2-1; 8 nucleotides agree with TRBD1. CDR3 length: 14 residues. After removal of 4 bases from V and 0 bases from J, the junction contained 2 bases not matched to a gene. Germline values: CDR1 GTSNPN, CDR2 SVGIG (reference sequence). The CDR3 here is CAWTTGDSYNEQFF. The DNA of the CDR3 is TGTGCCTGGACGACAGGGGACTCCTACAATGAGCAGTTCTTC.

This rearrangement joins TRBV2 to TRBJ2-5; 7 bases match TRBD2. The CDR3 has 14 residues. The trim removed 1 base at V and 6 bases at J, leaving 5 bases unmatched. Per germline, CDR1 SNHLY and CDR2 FYNNEI. The CDR3 nucleotides are TGTGCCAGCAGTGAAGTCCTAGCGGTAAAGACCCAGTACTTC. Translated, it gives CASSEVLAVKTQYF. The variable domain in full, completed from reference TRBV2 and TRBJ2-5, reads EPEVTQTPSHQVTQMGQEVILRCVPISNHLYFYWYRQILGQKVEFLVSFYNNEISEKSEIFDDQFSVERPDGSNFTLKIRSTKLEDSAMYFCASSEVLAVKTQYFGPGTRLLVL.

This clone was counted once. The genes are TRBV9 and TRBJ2-7, with a possible D match to TRBD2 (6 bases). The CDR3 has 15 residues. V gave up 1 base and J gave up 1 base, with 12 bases separating them. CDR1 is SGDLS and CDR2 is YYNGEE in the germline V gene. The CDR3 protein is CASSVSTGESYEQYF. DNA for the CDR3: TGTGCCAGCAGCGTATCAACGGGAGAATCCTACGAGCAGTACTTC.

The V and J genes are TRBV7-9 and TRBJ1-5; TRBD1 agrees at 11 bases. J lost 2 bases, V lost 5 bases, and 2 bases had no gene match. The CDR3 is 15 residues long. Germline CDR1 SEHNR, CDR2 FQNEAQ (reference sequence). CDR3 protein: CASSRTGGGNQPQHF. The CDR3 DNA sequence: TGTGCCAGCAGCCGGACAGGGGGCGGCAATCAGCCCCAGCATTTT.

The CDR3 DNA is TGTGCCAGCGGTCGGACTAGCGGGAGATACGAGCAGTACTTC. Translating it yields CASGRTSGRYEQYF. This chain connects TRBV4-2 to TRBJ2-7, with 13 bases identical to TRBD2. Germline V gives CDR1 LGHNA, CDR2 YNFKEQ. The CDR3 extends over 14 amino acids. J gave up 4 bases and V 8 bases, and 5 bases lay outside the gene matches.

The chain combines TRBV9 with TRBJ2-2; 10 bases match TRBD1. This CDR3 spans 17 amino acids. Germline-derived CDR1 and CDR2 are SGDLS and YYNGEE. With V trimmed by 4 bases and J by 0 bases, 6 bases remained unmatched. CDR3 sequence reads: CASSSRQGATNTGELFF. The CDR3 nucleotides read TGTGCCAGCAGCTCTCGACAGGGGGCAACGAACACCGGGGAGCTGTTTTTT.

This clone was recorded only once. This chain uses TRBV6-1 with TRBJ2-2; 12 nucleotides agree with TRBD1. This CDR3 comprises 16 residues. J lost 5 bases, V lost 5 bases, and 6 bases had no gene match. CDR1 MNHNS and CDR2 SASEGT come from the germline V gene. In nucleotides, the CDR3 is TGTGCCAGCAGTCAAGGGACAGGGGGCGGAACCGGGGAGCTGTTTTTT. It specifies CASSQGTGGGTGELFF.

The V call is TRBV30, the J call TRBJ2-3, with 7 bases that match TRBD1. The CDR3 covers 14 residues. J was trimmed by 2 bases and V by 4 bases; bases with no gene match: 6. CDR1 GTSNPN and CDR2 SVGIG come from the germline V gene (reference sequence). The CDR3 DNA is TGTGCCTGGATGAAAGGGGGCCTCACAGATACGCAGTATTTT. The encoded protein is CAWMKGGLTDTQYF.

The chain links TRBV19 to TRBJ2-1; D remains ambiguous. V gave up 3 bases and J gave up 5 bases, with 2 bases separating them. Germline lookup yields CDR1 LNHDA and CDR2 SQIVND (reference sequence). The CDR3 spans 11 residues. CDR3 nucleotides: TGTGCCAGTAGTATCGACAATGAGCAGTTCTTC. Residues: CASSIDNEQFF.

The chain is built from TRBV5-1 and TRBJ2-1; 9 bases map to TRBD2. V lost 4 bases, J lost 5 bases, and 7 bases stayed unmatched. Germline lookup yields CDR1 SGHRS and CDR2 YFSETQ. The CDR3 runs 15 residues. The CDR3 loop is CASSHSGSSNNEQFF. CDR3 DNA sequence: TGCGCCAGCAGCCATAGCGGGAGTAGTAACAATGAGCAGTTCTTC. The complete variable domain, with remaining parts taken from reference TRBV5-1 and TRBJ2-1, reads KAGVTQTPRYLIKTRGQQVTLSCSPISGHRSVSWYQQTPGQGLQFLFEYFSETQRNKGNFPGRFSGRQFSNSRSEMNVSTLELGDSALYLCASSHSGSSNNEQFFGPGTRLTVL.

The chain has TRBV24-1 and TRBJ1-1, with D tentatively TRBD1 (6 bases). This CDR3 contains 13 residues. Trimming took off 0 bases at V and 5 bases at J, with 6 bases between the two ends. Per the germline V gene, CDR1 is KGHDR and CDR2 is SFDVKD. CDR3 sequence reads: CATSDLRGTEAFF. In nucleotides, the CDR3 is TGTGCCACCAGTGATTTGAGGGGGACTGAAGCTTTCTTT.

The chain is built from TRBV19 and TRBJ2-7, with D maybe TRBD2 (6 bases). This CDR3 region has 14 residues. Germline assignment: CDR1 LNHDA and CDR2 SQIVND (reference sequence). Trimming shortened V by 1 base and J by 4 bases, and 11 bases separated the two germline ends. For the CDR3, the DNA is TGTGCCAGTAGTATAGCCGCTAGCGAGTACGAGCAGTACTTC. Its protein product is CASSIAASEYEQYF.

This clone appeared a single time. The genes are TRBV7-8 and TRBJ2-7; D may be TRBD1 (5 bases). CDR1 and CDR2 (germline): SGHVS, FQNEAQ. The CDR3 length is 13 residues. V was clipped by 2 bases and J by 4 bases, with 9 bases between them. The CDR3 spells CASSLWAGYEQYF. CDR3 in DNA: TGTGCCAGCAGCTTATGGGCAGGGTACGAGCAGTACTTC.

This rearrangement joins TRBV5-1 to TRBJ1-2; 8 bases agree with TRBD1. The CDR3 has 16 residues. Trimming at V came to 1 base and at J to 2 bases, leaving 7 bases not matched to a gene. In germline, CDR1 is SGHRS, CDR2 YFSETQ. CDR3 loop: CASSLTRTGRNYGYTF. CDR3 nucleotide sequence: TGCGCCAGCAGCTTGACCCGGACAGGGCGGAACTATGGCTACACCTTC.

This clone was detected only a few times. The chain combines TRBV28 with TRBJ1-4, with D possibly matching TRBD1 (5 bases). V gave up 4 bases and J gave up 0 bases, with 9 bases separating them. Germline V gene lookup returns CDR1 MDHEN and CDR2 SYDVKM. This CDR3 region has 15 residues. The CDR3 is CASSSPGPTNEKLFF. The CDR3 DNA is TGTGCCAGCAGTTCCCCAGGGCCAACTAATGAAAAACTGTTTTTT.

The V and J genes are TRBV4-1 and TRBJ1-1; unclear D gene. The CDR3 consists of 15 residues. CDR1 MGHRA and CDR2 YSYEKL come from the germline V gene. Trimming shortened V by 0 bases and J by 3 bases, and 11 bases separated the two germline ends. DNA of the CDR3: TGCGCCAGCAGCCAAGAGCCGGGAATATACACTGAAGCTTTCTTT. Translating gives CASSQEPGIYTEAFF.

This clone was found a few times. The chain carries TRBV7-9 and TRBJ1-1; weak D call: TRBD1 (6 bases). Germline values: CDR1 SEHNR, CDR2 FQNEAQ (reference sequence). V lost 5 bases to trimming and J lost 7 bases, with 8 bases between them. The CDR3 loop spans 11 amino acids. This CDR3 is CASSPQGEAFF. Here the CDR3 DNA reads TGTGCCAGCAGCCCACAGGGTGAAGCTTTCTTT.

The gene calls are TRBV6-1 and TRBJ2-7; D possibly corresponds to TRBD1 (5 bases). V shed 2 bases and J shed 7 bases, with 15 bases lying between them. CDR1 MNHNS and CDR2 SASEGT come from the germline V gene. This CDR3 spans 14 amino acids. The CDR3 sequence: CASSEFRGGREQYF. CDR3 nucleotide sequence: TGTGCCAGCAGTGAATTTAGGGGCGGCCGGGAGCAGTACTTC.

The table lists this clone with a few counts. The chain combines TRBV9 with TRBJ1-1, with D maybe TRBD1 (5 bases). Trimming stripped 0 bases from V and 5 bases from J, with 5 bases between. The CDR3 totals 12 residues. Germline assignment: CDR1 SGDLS and CDR2 YYNGEE. The CDR3 sequence is CASSVAGTEAFF. CDR3 DNA sequence: TGTGCCAGCAGCGTAGCAGGGACTGAAGCTTTCTTT.

This chain links TRBV11-2 with TRBJ2-1, with 16 nucleotides matching TRBD2. V lost 5 bases, J lost 2 bases, and 0 bases stayed unmatched. The length of the CDR3 is 16 residues. Germline V gives CDR1 SGHAT, CDR2 FQNNGV. The CDR3 here is CASSGTSGGAYNEQFF. The CDR3 region has the DNA TGTGCCAGCAGCGGGACTAGCGGGGGGGCCTACAATGAGCAGTTCTTC.

The V and J genes are TRBV7-2 and TRBJ2-1; D might be TRBD2 (6 bases). CDR3 size: 16 residues. CDR1 is SGHTA, CDR2 FQGNSA, per germline. Trimming took off 4 bases at V and 0 bases at J, with 13 bases between the two ends. CDR3 residues: CASSYRGTFSYNEQFF. The CDR3 nucleotides read TGTGCCAGCAGCTACCGGGGGACTTTCTCCTACAATGAGCAGTTCTTC.

CDR3 DNA sequence: TGCAGTGCTAGCCGCAGCACTGAAGCTTTCTTT. Protein sequence: CSASRSTEAFF. V gene TRBV20-1 combines with J gene TRBJ1-1; D gene uncertain. V was pared by 3 bases and J by 4 bases, with 6 bases between. Germline CDR1 DFQATT, CDR2 SNEGSKA (reference sequence). This CDR3 is built from 11 residues.